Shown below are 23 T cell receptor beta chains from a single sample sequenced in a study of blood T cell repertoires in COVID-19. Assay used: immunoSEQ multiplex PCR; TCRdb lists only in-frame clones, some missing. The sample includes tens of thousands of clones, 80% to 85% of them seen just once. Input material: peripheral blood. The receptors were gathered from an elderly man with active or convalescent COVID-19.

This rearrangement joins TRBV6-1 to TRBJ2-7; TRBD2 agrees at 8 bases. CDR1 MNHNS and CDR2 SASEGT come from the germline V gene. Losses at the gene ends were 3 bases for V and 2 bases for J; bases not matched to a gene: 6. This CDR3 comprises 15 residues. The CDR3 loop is CASSEGSGAPYEQYF. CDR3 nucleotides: TGTGCCAGCAGTGAGGGTAGCGGGGCCCCCTACGAGCAGTACTTC.

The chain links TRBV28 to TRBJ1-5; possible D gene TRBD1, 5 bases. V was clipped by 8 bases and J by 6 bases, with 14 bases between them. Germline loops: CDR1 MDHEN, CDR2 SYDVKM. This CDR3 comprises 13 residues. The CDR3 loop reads CASSGPHRQPQHF. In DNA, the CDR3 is TGTGCCAGCTCAGGGCCCCATCGTCAGCCCCAGCATTTT.

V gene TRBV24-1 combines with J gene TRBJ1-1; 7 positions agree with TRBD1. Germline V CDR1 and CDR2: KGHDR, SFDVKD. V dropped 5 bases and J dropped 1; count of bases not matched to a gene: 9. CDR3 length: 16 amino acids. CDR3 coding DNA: TGTGCCACCAGTGTTTCCAGGGGGTTTGGGAACACTGAAGCTTTCTTT. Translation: CATSVSRGFGNTEAFF.

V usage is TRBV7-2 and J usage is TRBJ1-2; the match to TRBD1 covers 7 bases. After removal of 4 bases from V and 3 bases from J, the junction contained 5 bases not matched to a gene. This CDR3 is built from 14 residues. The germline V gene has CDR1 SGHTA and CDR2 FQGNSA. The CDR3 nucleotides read TGTGCCAGCAGCTCTTGGACAGGAGACTATGGCTACACCTTC. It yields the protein CASSSWTGDYGYTF.

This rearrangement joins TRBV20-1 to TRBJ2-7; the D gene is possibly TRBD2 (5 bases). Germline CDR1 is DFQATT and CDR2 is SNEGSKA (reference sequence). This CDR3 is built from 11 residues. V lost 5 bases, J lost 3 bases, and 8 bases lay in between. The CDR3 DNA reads TGCAGTGCTCGGACTGGCTACGAGCAGTACTTC. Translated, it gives CSARTGYEQYF.

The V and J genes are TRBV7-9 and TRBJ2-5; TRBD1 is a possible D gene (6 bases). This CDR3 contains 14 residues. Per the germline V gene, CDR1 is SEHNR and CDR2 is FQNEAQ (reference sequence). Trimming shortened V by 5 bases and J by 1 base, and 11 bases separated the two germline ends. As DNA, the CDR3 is TGTGCCAGCAGCCGGACAGAGGGCCAAGAGACCCAGTACTTC. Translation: CASSRTEGQETQYF.

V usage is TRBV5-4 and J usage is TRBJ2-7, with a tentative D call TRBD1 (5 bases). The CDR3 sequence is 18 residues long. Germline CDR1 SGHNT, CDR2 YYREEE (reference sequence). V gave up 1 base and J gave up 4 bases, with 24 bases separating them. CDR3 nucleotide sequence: TGTGCCAGCAGCTTGCACCTTCGGACATTACGTGTGCCATACGAGCAGTACTTC. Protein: CASSLHLRTLRVPYEQYF. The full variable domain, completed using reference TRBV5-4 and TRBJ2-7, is ETGVTQSPTHLIKTRGQQVTLRCSSQSGHNTVSWYQQALGQGPQFIFQYYREEENGRGNFPPRFSGLQFPNYSSELNVNALELDDSALYLCASSLHLRTLRVPYEQYFGPGTRLTVT.

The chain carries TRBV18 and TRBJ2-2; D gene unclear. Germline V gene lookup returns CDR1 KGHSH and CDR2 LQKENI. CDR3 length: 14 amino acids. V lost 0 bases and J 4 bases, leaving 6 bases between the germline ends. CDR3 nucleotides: TGTGCCAGCTCACCACCGGGCCGCACCGGGGAGCTGTTTTTT. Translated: CASSPPGRTGELFF. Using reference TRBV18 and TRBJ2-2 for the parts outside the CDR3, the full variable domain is NAGVMQNPRHLVRRRGQEARLRCSPMKGHSHVYWYRQLPEEGLKFMVYLQKENIIDESGMPKERFSAEFPKEGPSILRIQQVVRGDSAAYFCASSPPGRTGELFFGEGSRLTVL.

The CDR3 region has the DNA TGTGCCAGCCGTTCCGATGGGGGGTCCGAGCAGTACTTC. It is translated as CASRSDGGSEQYF. This sequence joins TRBV7-9 and TRBJ2-7; a weak D match, TRBD2 (6 bases). Germline V lookup: CDR1 SEHNR, CDR2 FQNEAQ (reference sequence). The CDR3 has 13 amino acids. Trimming took 8 bases from V and 6 from J, leaving 17 bases between them.

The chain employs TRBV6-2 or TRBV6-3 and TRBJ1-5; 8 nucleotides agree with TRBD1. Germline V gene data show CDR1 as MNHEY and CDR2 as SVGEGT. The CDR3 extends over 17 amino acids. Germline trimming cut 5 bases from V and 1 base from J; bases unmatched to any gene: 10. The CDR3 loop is CASSRGQGQRSNQPQHF. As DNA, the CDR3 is TGTGCCAGCAGTAGAGGACAGGGCCAGAGAAGCAATCAGCCCCAGCATTTT.

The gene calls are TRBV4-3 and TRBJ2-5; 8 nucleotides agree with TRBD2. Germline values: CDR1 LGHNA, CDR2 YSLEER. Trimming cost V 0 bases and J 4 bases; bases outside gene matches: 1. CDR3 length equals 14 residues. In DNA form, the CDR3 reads TGCGCCAGCAGCCAAGATCTAGCGGGAGAGACCCAGTACTTC. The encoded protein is CASSQDLAGETQYF.

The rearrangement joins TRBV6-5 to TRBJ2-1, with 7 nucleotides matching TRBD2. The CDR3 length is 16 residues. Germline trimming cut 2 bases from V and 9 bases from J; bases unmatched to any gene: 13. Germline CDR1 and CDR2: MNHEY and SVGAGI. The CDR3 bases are TGTGCCAGCAGTTACGATGCTAGCGGAGCCCGCGTTGAGCAGTTCTTC. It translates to CASSYDASGARVEQFF.

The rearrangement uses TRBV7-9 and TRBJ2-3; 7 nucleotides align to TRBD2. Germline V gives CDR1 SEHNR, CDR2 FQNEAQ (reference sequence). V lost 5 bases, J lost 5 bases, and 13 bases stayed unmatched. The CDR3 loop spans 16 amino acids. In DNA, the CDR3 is TGTGCCAGCAGCCCGGCTCGACGCGGGGGAAGAGATACGCAGTATTTT. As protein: CASSPARRGGRDTQYF.

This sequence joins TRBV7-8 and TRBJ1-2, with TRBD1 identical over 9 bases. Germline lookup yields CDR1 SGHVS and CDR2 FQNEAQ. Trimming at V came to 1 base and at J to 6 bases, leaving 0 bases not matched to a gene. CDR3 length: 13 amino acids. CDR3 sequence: CASSLGTGDGYTF. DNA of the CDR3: TGTGCCAGCAGCTTAGGGACAGGGGATGGCTACACCTTC.

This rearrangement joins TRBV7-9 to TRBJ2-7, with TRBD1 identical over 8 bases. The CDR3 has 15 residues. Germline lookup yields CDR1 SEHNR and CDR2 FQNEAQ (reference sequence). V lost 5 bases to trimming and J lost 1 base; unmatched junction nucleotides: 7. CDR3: CASSAGQGRSYEQYF. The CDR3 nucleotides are TGTGCCAGCAGCGCAGGACAGGGTCGGTCCTACGAGCAGTACTTC.

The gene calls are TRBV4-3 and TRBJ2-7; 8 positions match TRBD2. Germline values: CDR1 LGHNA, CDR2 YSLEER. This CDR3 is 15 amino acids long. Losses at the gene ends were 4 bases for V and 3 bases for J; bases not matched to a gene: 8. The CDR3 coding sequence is TGCGCCAGCAGCCGGGGACTAGATTATTTCTACGAGCAGTACTTC. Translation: CASSRGLDYFYEQYF.

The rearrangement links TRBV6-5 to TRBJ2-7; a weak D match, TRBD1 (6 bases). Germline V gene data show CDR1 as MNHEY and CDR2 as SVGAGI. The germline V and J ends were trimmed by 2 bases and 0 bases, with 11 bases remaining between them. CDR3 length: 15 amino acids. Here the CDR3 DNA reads TGTGCCAGCAGTTACGACAGGTTAAGCTCCTACGAGCAGTACTTC. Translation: CASSYDRLSSYEQYF.

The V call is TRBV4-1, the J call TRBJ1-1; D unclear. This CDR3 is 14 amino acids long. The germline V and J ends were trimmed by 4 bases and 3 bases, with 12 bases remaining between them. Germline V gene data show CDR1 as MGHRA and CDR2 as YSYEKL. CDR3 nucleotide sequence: TGCGCCAGCAGCCGCGGGAGAGGCGACACTGAAGCTTTCTTT. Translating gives CASSRGRGDTEAFF.

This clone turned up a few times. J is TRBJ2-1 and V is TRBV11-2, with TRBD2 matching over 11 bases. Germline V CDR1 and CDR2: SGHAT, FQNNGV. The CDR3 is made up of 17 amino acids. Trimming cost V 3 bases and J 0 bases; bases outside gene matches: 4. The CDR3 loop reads CASSLGTSGYSYNEQFF. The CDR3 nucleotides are TGTGCCAGCAGCTTGGGGACTAGCGGATACTCCTACAATGAGCAGTTCTTC.

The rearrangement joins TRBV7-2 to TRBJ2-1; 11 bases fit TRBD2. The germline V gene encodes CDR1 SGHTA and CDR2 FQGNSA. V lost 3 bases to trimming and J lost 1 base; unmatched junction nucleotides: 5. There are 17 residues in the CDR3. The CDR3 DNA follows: TGTGCCAGCAGCTTCAGACTAGCGGGATGGTCCTACAATGAGCAGTTCTTC. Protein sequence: CASSFRLAGWSYNEQFF.

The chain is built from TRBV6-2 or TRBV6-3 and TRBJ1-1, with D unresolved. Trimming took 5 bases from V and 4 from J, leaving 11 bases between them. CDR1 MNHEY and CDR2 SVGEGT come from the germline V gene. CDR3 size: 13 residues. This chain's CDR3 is CASSTEGLTEAFF. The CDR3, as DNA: TGTGCCAGCAGTACAGAAGGACTCACTGAAGCTTTCTTT.

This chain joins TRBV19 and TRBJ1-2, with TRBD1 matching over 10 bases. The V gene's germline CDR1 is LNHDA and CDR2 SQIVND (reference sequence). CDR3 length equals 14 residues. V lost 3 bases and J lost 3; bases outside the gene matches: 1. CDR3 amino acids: CASSIGQGDYGYTF. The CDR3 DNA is TGTGCCAGTAGTATCGGACAGGGGGACTATGGCTACACCTTC.

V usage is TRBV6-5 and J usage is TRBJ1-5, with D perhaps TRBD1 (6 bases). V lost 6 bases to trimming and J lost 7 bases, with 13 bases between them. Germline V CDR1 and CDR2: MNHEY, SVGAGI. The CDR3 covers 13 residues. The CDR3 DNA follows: TGTGCCAGCAGGCAGGGAAGGGGGCAGCCCCAGCATTTT. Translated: CASRQGRGQPQHF.